The 27 T cell receptor beta chains below all came from one sample that was sequenced in a study of blood T cell repertoires in COVID-19. Measured with immunoSEQ multiplex PCR; TCRdb has only the in-frame clones, and not every one. The table includes 170,000 or so clones, approximately 88% detected once. The sequencing sample was made of peripheral blood. The receptor source for this set is a young man with active or convalescent COVID-19.

The chain has TRBV6-5 and TRBJ1-1, with D perhaps TRBD1 (5 bases). Germline CDR1 is MNHEY and CDR2 is SVGAGI. This CDR3 spans 13 amino acids. Trimming removed 5 bases at V and 0 bases at J, with 7 bases between. The CDR3 reads CASSKTVNTEAFF. CDR3 in DNA: TGTGCCAGCAGTAAGACAGTGAACACTGAAGCTTTCTTT.

The chain employs TRBV28 and TRBJ2-7; D gene ambiguous. The CDR3 sequence is 12 residues long. CDR1 is MDHEN, CDR2 SYDVKM, per germline. With 6 bases removed from V and 3 bases from J, the gap between germline ends came to 9 bases. The CDR3 reads CASSQISYEQYF. In nucleotides, the CDR3 is TGTGCCAGCAGCCAGATAAGCTACGAGCAGTACTTC.

This chain joins TRBV11-3 and TRBJ1-6; 9 bases align to TRBD1. Germline assignment: CDR1 SGHNT and CDR2 YENEEA. The V segment lost 5 bases and the J segment 9 bases; nucleotides outside the gene matches: 2. The CDR3 runs 13 residues. In DNA form, the CDR3 reads TGTGCCAGCAGCAAGGGACAGGGTTCACCCCTCCACTTT. It encodes CASSKGQGSPLHF.

This chain uses TRBV3-1 (or the pseudogene TRBV3-2) with TRBJ2-4; TRBD1 agrees at 7 bases. The germline V gene has CDR1 LGHDT and CDR2 YNNKEL (reference sequence). The length of the CDR3 is 17 residues. The V segment lost 2 bases and the J segment 4 bases; nucleotides outside the gene matches: 11. The DNA for the CDR3 is TGTGCCAGCAGCCAAATGCCGACGGGACAGATAAAAAACATTCAGTACTTC. Its translation is CASSQMPTGQIKNIQYF.

This clone was detected only once. CDR3 sequence (DNA): TGTGCCAGCAGTCACCAGTCCTACGAGCAGTACTTC. This gives the protein CASSHQSYEQYF. The rearrangement links TRBV25-1 to TRBJ2-7, with unresolved D. This CDR3 contains 12 residues. V lost 5 bases and J lost 1, with 6 bases in between. Per the germline V gene, CDR1 is MGHDK and CDR2 is SYGVNS.

The J gene is TRBJ2-2, the V gene TRBV5-4; D call uncertain. The CDR3 is 15 amino acids. V was shortened by 5 bases and J by 2 bases, with 13 bases between the two germline ends. Looked up from germline, CDR1 is SGHNT and CDR2 is YYREEE (reference sequence). The CDR3 is CASSSVALNTGELFF. For the CDR3, the DNA is TGTGCCAGCAGTTCTGTGGCCCTTAACACCGGGGAGCTGTTTTTT. Full variable domain (remainder filled in from reference TRBV5-4 and TRBJ2-2): ETGVTQSPTHLIKTRGQQVTLRCSSQSGHNTVSWYQQALGQGPQFIFQYYREEENGRGNFPPRFSGLQFPNYSSELNVNALELDDSALYLCASSSVALNTGELFFGEGSRLTVL.

The chain couples TRBV7-6 to TRBJ1-1, with 9 bases lining up with TRBD1. Germline CDR1 and CDR2: SGHVS and FNYEAQ. CDR3 length equals 15 residues. V lost 3 bases, J lost 4 bases, and 6 bases stayed unmatched. CDR3 in amino acids: CASSFRDRAFTEAFF. The CDR3 DNA reads as TGTGCCAGCAGCTTCCGGGACAGGGCTTTCACTGAAGCTTTCTTT.

This clone appeared once. V and J are TRBV6-2 or TRBV6-3 and TRBJ1-5; no firm D call. V was clipped by 2 bases and J by 0 bases, with 17 bases between them. The CDR3 runs to 18 residues. Germline-derived CDR1 and CDR2 are MNHEY and SVGEGT. The CDR3: CASSYDLREADSNQPQHF. The CDR3 nucleotides read TGTGCCAGCAGTTACGATTTGCGGGAGGCGGATAGCAATCAGCCCCAGCATTTT.

The chain recombines TRBV7-2 with TRBJ2-1, with 11 nucleotides matching TRBD2. J gave up 9 bases and V 5 bases, and 6 bases lay outside the gene matches. The CDR3 consists of 14 residues. Germline lookup yields CDR1 SGHTA and CDR2 FQGNSA. CDR3 nucleotides: TGTGCCAGCAGCAGTAGCGGGGGGGCCTTTGAGCAGTTCTTC. Amino acid sequence: CASSSSGGAFEQFF.

In this sample, this clone turned up a few times. The chain couples TRBV12-3 or TRBV12-4 to TRBJ2-2; TRBD1 is a possible D gene (6 bases). This CDR3 contains 13 residues. V lost 8 bases and J 1 base, leaving 8 bases between the germline ends. CDR3 protein: CASGRGNTGELFF. Written as DNA, the CDR3 is TGTGCCAGCGGCAGGGGGAACACCGGGGAGCTGTTTTTT.

This chain links TRBV19 with TRBJ2-5, with 8 bases aligning to TRBD2. This CDR3 spans 13 amino acids. Germline-derived CDR1 and CDR2 are LNHDA and SQIVND (reference sequence). With 6 bases clipped from V and 5 bases from J, the junction kept 5 bases outside the gene matches. In nucleotides, the CDR3 is TGTGCCAGTAGGAAACTAGCGGCGGAGACCCAGTACTTC. Its translation: CASRKLAAETQYF.

This clone occurred once. The genes are TRBV2 and TRBJ1-1, with D possibly matching TRBD1 (6 bases). V was clipped by 6 bases and J by 10 bases, with 12 bases between them. Germline lookup yields CDR1 SNHLY and CDR2 FYNNEI. The CDR3 is 11 amino acids. The CDR3: CASSYNRAAFF. CDR3 coding DNA: TGTGCCAGCAGCTACAACAGGGCAGCTTTCTTT. The full variable domain, its missing parts supplied by reference TRBV2 and TRBJ1-1, is EPEVTQTPSHQVTQMGQEVILRCVPISNHLYFYWYRQILGQKVEFLVSFYNNEISEKSEIFDDQFSVERPDGSNFTLKIRSTKLEDSAMYFCASSYNRAAFFGQGTRLTVV.

The V gene is TRBV7-2, the J gene TRBJ2-2; a weak D match, TRBD1 (6 bases). The CDR3 is 17 residues long. CDR1 and CDR2 from the germline V gene are SGHTA and FQGNSA. Trimming stripped 1 base from V and 0 bases from J, with 12 bases between. DNA for the CDR3: TGTGCCAGCAGCTTAGTCGGACAGTCCGCGAACACCGGGGAGCTGTTTTTT. This gives the protein CASSLVGQSANTGELFF.

CDR3 sequence reads: CASSDRIVAQHF. The DNA of the CDR3 is TGTGCCAGCAGTGACAGGATCGTGGCCCAGCATTTT. J is TRBJ1-5 and V is TRBV6-1; D remains ambiguous. The CDR3 extends over 12 amino acids. Trimming cost V 3 bases and J 11 bases, with 11 bases left between them. Germline CDR1 reads MNHNS; CDR2 reads SASEGT.

The chain has TRBV12-3 or TRBV12-4 and TRBJ2-1, with D possibly matching TRBD1 (5 bases). With 6 bases removed from V and 4 bases from J, the gap between germline ends came to 10 bases. This CDR3 has 13 residues. The CDR3 nucleotides read TGTGCCAGCAGCCCGGACACGTACAATGAGCAGTTCTTC. Its protein is CASSPDTYNEQFF.

J is TRBJ1-2 and V is TRBV27; D is perhaps TRBD1 (6 bases). Germline CDR1 and CDR2: MNHEY and SMNVEV (reference sequence). This CDR3 contains 17 residues. The V and J ends lost 2 bases and 4 bases respectively, with 20 bases between them. The CDR3 spells CASSLKPTTTGAYGYTF. In DNA, the CDR3 is TGTGCCAGCAGTTTAAAACCCACAACGACAGGCGCCTATGGCTACACCTTC.

The chain links TRBV5-1 to TRBJ1-6; 10 nucleotides match TRBD1. The CDR3 extends over 15 amino acids. V lost 0 bases to trimming and J lost 9 bases; unmatched junction nucleotides: 3. Germline CDR1 and CDR2: SGHRS and YFSETQ. CDR3 region: CASSLVGQGGSPLHF. The CDR3 nucleotides read TGCGCCAGCAGCTTGGTCGGACAGGGGGGTTCACCCCTCCACTTT.

This clone was seen at least ten times. V is TRBV5-1 and J is TRBJ2-5, with D possibly TRBD1 on 6 matching bases. The CDR3 runs 14 residues. Deletions cut 3 bases from V and 5 bases from J, with 14 bases between. CDR1 SGHRS and CDR2 YFSETQ come from the germline V gene. The CDR3 nucleotides read TGCGCCAGCAGCTCAGGACAGCCCGGGGAGACCCAGTACTTC. This translates into CASSSGQPGETQYF.

The chain is built from TRBV19 and TRBJ1-2, with D maybe TRBD1 (5 bases). Trimming left V 5 bases short and J 8 bases short, with 15 bases between. Germline values: CDR1 LNHDA, CDR2 SQIVND (reference sequence). This CDR3 comprises 13 residues. CDR3 bases: TGTGCCAGTAGTCCAGGGAGGCGGGAAGGCTACACCTTC. It translates to CASSPGRREGYTF. Together with reference TRBV19 and TRBJ1-2, the CDR3 gives the full variable domain: DGGITQSPKYLFRKEGQNVTLSCEQNLNHDAMYWYRQDPGQGLRLIYYSQIVNDFQKGDIAEGYSVSREKKESFPLTVTSAQKNPTAFYLCASSPGRREGYTFGSGTRLTVV.

This clone was recorded only once. The rearrangement joins TRBV4-1 to TRBJ1-3, with TRBD1 identical over 8 bases. The V segment lost 5 bases and the J segment 9 bases; nucleotides outside the gene matches: 12. This CDR3 spans 15 amino acids. Looked up from germline, CDR1 is MGHRA and CDR2 is YSYEKL. CDR3 loop: CASSSWGQAATTIYF. In nucleotides, the CDR3 is TGCGCCAGCAGCTCCTGGGGACAGGCCGCCACCACCATATATTTT.

The J gene is TRBJ2-5, the V gene TRBV25-1; 7 nucleotides agree with TRBD2. J gave up 2 bases and V 4 bases, and 4 bases lay outside the gene matches. The CDR3 runs 14 residues. The germline CDR1 and CDR2 sequences are MGHDK and SYGVNS. The CDR3 sequence: CASSVGGSQETQYF. The CDR3 DNA follows: TGTGCCAGCAGTGTCGGCGGGAGTCAAGAGACCCAGTACTTC.

The chain carries TRBV6-2 or TRBV6-3 and TRBJ1-6; 8 nucleotides match TRBD1. The ends lost 6 bases at V and 10 bases at J; junction bases unmatched: 5. Looked up from germline, CDR1 is MNHEY and CDR2 is SVGEGT. The CDR3 extends over 13 amino acids. CDR3 sequence: CASSDRGLSPLHF. CDR3 bases: TGTGCCAGCAGCGACAGGGGCTTATCACCCCTCCACTTT.

The chain carries TRBV2 and TRBJ2-2, with 7 nucleotides matching TRBD1. V gave up 5 bases and J gave up 5 bases; unmatched junction bases: 8. This CDR3 region has 15 residues. CDR1 SNHLY and CDR2 FYNNEI come from the germline V gene. CDR3 coding DNA: TGTGCCAGCAGTCCCGACAGGGCGAGGACCGGGGAGCTGTTTTTT. This encodes CASSPDRARTGELFF.

The chain has TRBV11-2 and TRBJ2-6; maybe TRBD2 (5 bases). CDR1 and CDR2 from the germline V gene are SGHAT and FQNNGV. V was trimmed by 2 bases and J by 0 bases, leaving 11 bases between them. The CDR3 consists of 17 residues. The CDR3 protein is CASSLILVRSGANVLTF. The CDR3 DNA follows: TGTGCCAGCAGCTTAATACTAGTTCGCTCTGGGGCCAACGTCCTGACTTTC. The full variable domain, in which reference TRBV11-2 and TRBJ2-6 provide the parts outside the CDR3, is EAGVAQSPRYKIIEKRQSVAFWCNPISGHATLYWYQQILGQGPKLLIQFQNNGVVDDSQLPKDRFSAERLKGVDSTLKIQPAKLEDSAVYLCASSLILVRSGANVLTFGAGSRLTVL.

The J gene is TRBJ2-3, the V gene TRBV3-1 (or the pseudogene TRBV3-2); 8 bases fit TRBD2. The CDR3 spans 15 residues. Per the germline V gene, CDR1 is LGHDT and CDR2 is YNNKEL (reference sequence). The trim removed 4 bases at V and 2 bases at J, leaving 5 bases unmatched. The CDR3 sequence is CASSRGLVDTDTQYF. The CDR3 DNA reads TGTGCCAGCAGCCGGGGACTAGTCGACACAGATACGCAGTATTTT.

V and J are TRBV28 and TRBJ1-5; 10 nucleotides agree with TRBD1. Germline CDR1 reads MDHEN; CDR2 reads SYDVKM. Trimming cost V 2 bases and J 3 bases; bases outside gene matches: 4. The CDR3 extends over 16 amino acids. The CDR3, as DNA: TGTGCCAGCAGTTTACCCGGACAGGGGGTCAATCAGCCCCAGCATTTT. This gives the protein CASSLPGQGVNQPQHF.

The J gene is TRBJ2-1, the V gene TRBV5-1; 12 positions agree with TRBD2. The CDR3 runs 19 residues. Losses at the gene ends were 0 bases for V and 6 bases for J; bases not matched to a gene: 13. The germline V gene has CDR1 SGHRS and CDR2 YFSETQ. DNA for the CDR3: TGCGCCAGCAGCTTGGATAGGCTAGCGGGAGGGCCAACGGTCAATGAGCAGTTCTTC. It specifies CASSLDRLAGGPTVNEQFF.